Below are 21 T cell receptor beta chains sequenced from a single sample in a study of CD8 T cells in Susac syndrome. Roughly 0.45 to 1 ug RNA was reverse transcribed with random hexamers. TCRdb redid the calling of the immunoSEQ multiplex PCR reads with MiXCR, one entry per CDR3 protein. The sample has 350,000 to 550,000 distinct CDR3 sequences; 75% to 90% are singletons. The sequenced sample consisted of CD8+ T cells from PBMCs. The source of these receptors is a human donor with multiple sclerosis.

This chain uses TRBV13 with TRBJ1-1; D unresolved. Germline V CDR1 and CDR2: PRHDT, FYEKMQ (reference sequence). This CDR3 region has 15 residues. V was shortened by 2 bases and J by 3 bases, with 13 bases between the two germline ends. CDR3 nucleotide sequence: TGTGCCAGCAGCTTAAGTCCCGGGCAACACACTGAAGCTTTCTTT. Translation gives CASSLSPGQHTEAFF. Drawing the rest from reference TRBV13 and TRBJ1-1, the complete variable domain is AAGVIQSPRHLIKEKRETATLKCYPIPRHDTVYWYQQGPGQDPQFLISFYEKMQSDKGSIPDRFSAQQFSDYHSELNMSSLELGDSALYFCASSLSPGQHTEAFFGQGTRLTVV.

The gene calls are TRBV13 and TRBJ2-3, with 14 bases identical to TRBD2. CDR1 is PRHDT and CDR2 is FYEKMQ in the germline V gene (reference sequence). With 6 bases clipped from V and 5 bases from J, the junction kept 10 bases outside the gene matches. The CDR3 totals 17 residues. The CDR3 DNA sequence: TGTGCCAGCAGTCGTGAACCGGGACTAGCGGGGGAAGATACGCAGTATTTT. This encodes CASSREPGLAGEDTQYF.

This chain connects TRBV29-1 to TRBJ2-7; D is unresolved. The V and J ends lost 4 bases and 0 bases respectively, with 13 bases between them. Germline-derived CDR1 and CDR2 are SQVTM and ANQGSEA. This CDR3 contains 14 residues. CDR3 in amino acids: CSVVQLDHSYEQYF. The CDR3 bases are TGCAGCGTTGTTCAGCTCGACCACTCCTACGAGCAGTACTTC.

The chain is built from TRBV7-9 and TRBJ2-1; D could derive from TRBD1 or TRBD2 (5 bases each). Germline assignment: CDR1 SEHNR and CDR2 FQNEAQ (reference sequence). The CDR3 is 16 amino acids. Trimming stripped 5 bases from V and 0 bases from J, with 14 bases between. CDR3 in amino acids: CASSPQAGSSYNEQFF. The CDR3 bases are TGTGCCAGCAGCCCACAGGCGGGTAGCTCCTACAATGAGCAGTTCTTC.

CDR3 sequence (DNA): TGTGCCACCAGGACACCGGATTATTATGGCTACACCTTC. Protein sequence: CATRTPDYYGYTF. This rearrangement joins TRBV15 to TRBJ1-2; D is ambiguous. V was shortened by 6 bases and J by 5 bases, with 13 bases between the two germline ends. CDR1 is LNHNV and CDR2 is YYDKDF in the germline V gene (reference sequence). This CDR3 spans 13 amino acids.

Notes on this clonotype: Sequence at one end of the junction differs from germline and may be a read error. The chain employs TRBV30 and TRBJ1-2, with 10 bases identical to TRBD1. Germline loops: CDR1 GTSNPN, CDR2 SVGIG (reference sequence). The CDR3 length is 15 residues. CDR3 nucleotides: TGTGCCTGGAGTGTACCGGGACAGGGGAACTATGGTTACACCTTC. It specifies CAWSVPGQGNYGYTF.

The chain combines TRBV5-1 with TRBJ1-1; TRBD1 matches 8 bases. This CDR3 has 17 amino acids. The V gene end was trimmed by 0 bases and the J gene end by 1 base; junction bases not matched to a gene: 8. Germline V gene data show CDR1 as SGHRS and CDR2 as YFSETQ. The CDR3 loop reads CASSLGPGGDSNTEAFF. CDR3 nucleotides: TGCGCCAGCAGCTTGGGCCCAGGGGGCGATTCGAACACTGAAGCTTTCTTT.

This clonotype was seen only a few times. The CDR3 here is CASSLGGWDQPQHF. The CDR3, as DNA: TGTGCCAGCAGCTTGGGAGGGTGGGATCAGCCCCAGCATTTT. This chain joins TRBV5-6 and TRBJ1-5; no clear D. Germline lookup yields CDR1 SGHDT and CDR2 YYEEEE. Between the trimmed V and J ends, which lost 0 bases and 5 bases, there was a span of 9 bases. CDR3 length equals 14 residues.

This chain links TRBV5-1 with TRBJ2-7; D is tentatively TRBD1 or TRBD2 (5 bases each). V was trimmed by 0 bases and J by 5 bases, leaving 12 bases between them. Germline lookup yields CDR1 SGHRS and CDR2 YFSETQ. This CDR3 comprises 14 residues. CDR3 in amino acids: CASSLGVRGDEQYF. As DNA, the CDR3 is TGCGCCAGCAGCTTGGGGGTAAGAGGGGACGAGCAGTACTTC.

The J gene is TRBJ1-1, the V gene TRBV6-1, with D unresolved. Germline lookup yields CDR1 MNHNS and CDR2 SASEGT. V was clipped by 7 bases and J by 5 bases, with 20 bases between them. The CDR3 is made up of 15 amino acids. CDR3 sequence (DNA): TGTGCCAGCACCCGAACGGATACGATGATGACTGAAGCTTTCTTT. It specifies CASTRTDTMMTEAFF.

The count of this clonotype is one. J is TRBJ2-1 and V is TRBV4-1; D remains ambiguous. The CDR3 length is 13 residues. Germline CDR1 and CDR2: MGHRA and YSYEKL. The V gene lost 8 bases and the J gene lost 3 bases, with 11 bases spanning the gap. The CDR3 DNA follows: TGCGCCAGCGGAGACTGGGGCTACAATGAGCAGTTCTTC. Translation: CASGDWGYNEQFF.

This CDR3 reads CASSQPGDSYGYTF. CDR3 in DNA: TGCGCCAGCAGCCAACCTGGGGACAGCTATGGCTACACCTTC. The V and J genes are TRBV4-1 and TRBJ1-2, with 7 positions matching TRBD1. From germline, CDR1 is MGHRA and CDR2 YSYEKL. V shed 2 bases and J 4 bases; nucleotides not matched to a gene: 4. The CDR3 extends over 14 amino acids.

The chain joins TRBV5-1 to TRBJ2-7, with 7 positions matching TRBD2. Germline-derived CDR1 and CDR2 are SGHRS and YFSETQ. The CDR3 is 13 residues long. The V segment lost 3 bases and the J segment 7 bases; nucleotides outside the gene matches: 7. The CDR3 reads CASSSGAAGEQYF. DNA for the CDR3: TGCGCCAGCAGCTCTGGTGCAGCGGGGGAGCAGTACTTC.

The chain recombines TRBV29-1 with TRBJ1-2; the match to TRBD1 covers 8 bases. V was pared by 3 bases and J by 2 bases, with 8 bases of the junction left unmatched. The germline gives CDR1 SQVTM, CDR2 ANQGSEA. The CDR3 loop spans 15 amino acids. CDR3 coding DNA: TGCAGCGTTGAGAATCCGGGACAGGAGAACTATGGCTACACCTTC. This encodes CSVENPGQENYGYTF.

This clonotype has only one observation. CDR3 bases: TGTGCCAGCTCACACAAGGATTTAGCGGGAGACGAGCAGTACTTC. This encodes CASSHKDLAGDEQYF. This rearrangement joins TRBV18 to TRBJ2-7; 9 bases align to TRBD2. With 4 bases clipped from V and 5 bases from J, the junction kept 9 bases outside the gene matches. The germline V gene has CDR1 KGHSH and CDR2 LQKENI. This CDR3 spans 15 amino acids.

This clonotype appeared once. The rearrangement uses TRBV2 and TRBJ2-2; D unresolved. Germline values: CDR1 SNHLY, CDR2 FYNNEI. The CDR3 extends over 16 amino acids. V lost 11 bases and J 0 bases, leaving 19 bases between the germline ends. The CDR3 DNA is TGTGCCTCCAATGACCCTCGGACCACGAACACCGGGGAGCTGTTTTTT. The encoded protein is CASNDPRTTNTGELFF.

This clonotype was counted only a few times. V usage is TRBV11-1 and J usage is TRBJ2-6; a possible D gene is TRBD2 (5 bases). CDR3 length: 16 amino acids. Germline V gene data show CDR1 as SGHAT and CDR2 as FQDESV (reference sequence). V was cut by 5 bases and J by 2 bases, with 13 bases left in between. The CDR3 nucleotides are TGTGCCAGCAGCCCCATTGCGGGCCCTGGGGCCAACGTCCTGACTTTC. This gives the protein CASSPIAGPGANVLTF.

The CDR3 nucleotides read TGTGCCTGGAGTTCCCTTGGGGATACGCAGTATTTT. It yields the protein CAWSSLGDTQYF. The chain recombines TRBV30 with TRBJ2-3; no firm D call. The V gene's germline CDR1 is GTSNPN and CDR2 SVGIG (reference sequence). CDR3 length: 12 residues. V was trimmed by 2 bases and J by 6 bases, leaving 9 bases between them. Complete variable domain (other parts from reference TRBV30 and TRBJ2-3): SQTIHQWPATLVQPVGSPLSLECTVEGTSNPNLYWYRQAAGRGLQLLFYSVGIGQISSEVPQNLSASRPQDRQFILSSKKLLLSDSGFYLCAWSSLGDTQYFGPGTRLTVL.

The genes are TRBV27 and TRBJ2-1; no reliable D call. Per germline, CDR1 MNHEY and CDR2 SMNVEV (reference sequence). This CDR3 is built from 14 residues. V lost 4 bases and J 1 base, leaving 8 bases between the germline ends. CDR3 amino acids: CASSSDYSYNEQFF. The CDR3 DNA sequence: TGTGCCAGCAGTTCCGATTATTCCTACAATGAGCAGTTCTTC.

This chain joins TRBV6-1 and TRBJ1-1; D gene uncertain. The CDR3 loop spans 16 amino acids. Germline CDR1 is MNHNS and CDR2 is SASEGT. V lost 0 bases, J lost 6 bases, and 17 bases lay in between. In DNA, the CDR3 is TGTGCCAGCAGTGAAGCAGGGCTACTGATCGGTTCTGAAGCTTTCTTT. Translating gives CASSEAGLLIGSEAFF.

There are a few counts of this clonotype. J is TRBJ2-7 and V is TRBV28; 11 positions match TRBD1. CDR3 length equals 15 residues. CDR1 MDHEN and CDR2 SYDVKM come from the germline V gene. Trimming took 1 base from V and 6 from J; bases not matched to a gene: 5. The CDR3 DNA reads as TGTGCCAGCAGTTTATTTTCGGGGACAGGGGGCGAGCAGTACTTC. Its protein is CASSLFSGTGGEQYF.